This TCR beta chain was recovered during a study of spatial heterogeneity in lung cancer. Study as a whole: Detection of beta-chain sequences consistently exceeded that of alpha-chain sequences.

The study tagged each TCR cDNA molecule with a unique molecular identifier. From the 5' RACE reads, TCRdb called clonotypes with MiXCR, one entry per CDR3 protein. Found here are about 6,100 distinct CDR3 sequences, about 12% of them singletons; the top ten hold 16%. Trimming shortened V by 3 bases and J by 4 bases, and 11 bases separated the two germline ends. The CDR3 runs 14 residues. CDR1 and CDR2 (germline): LGHDT, YNNKEL (reference sequence). Stated time point: sample taken at primary tumor resection. No cell sorting; template was whole RNA from tumor, lung tissue or PBMC. Untreated early-stage non-small cell lung cancer patients, 72 in total, were the donors. This clonotype was observed many times.

The chain employs TRBV3-1 and TRBJ2-3; perhaps TRBD2 as D (6 bases). The sequence was collected from a male donor with early-stage non-small cell lung cancer. The material was normal lung tissue next to the tumor, obtained at surgery. CDR3: CASSQGRTADTQYF. CDR3 DNA: TGTGCCAGCAGCCAGGGGAGGACGGCAGATACGCAGTATTTT.